These T cell receptor beta chains were read from a single sample in a study of vaccination and CD4 T cells after COVID-19. One entry per CDR3 protein, called by TCRdb with MiXCR from the PCR reads. The sample lists roughly 6,300 distinct CDR3 sequences, approximately 32% occurring once. Their recognized antigens are unknown. The sample consisted of CD4+ T cells from blood, cultured in vitro, taken after SARS-CoV-2 vaccination. The origin of the receptors is a human donor who had recovered from COVID-19. CDR3s include the opening cysteine and the closing phenylalanine or tryptophan. A D gene is named only where the DNA matches it firmly. Not every row has a clone size; where given, it reads once, few, many or a size class.

clone size	J gene	D gene	V gene	CDR3 DNA	CDR3 protein
-	TRBJ2-7	TRBD1	TRBV2	TGTGCCAGCAGGACCCAAGGACAGGGGGCAAGAGAGCAGTACTTC	CASRTQGQGAREQYF
medium-sized	TRBJ2-7	-	TRBV19	TGTGCCAGTAGTCCCCGGGTTCACTACGAGCAGTACTTC	CASSPRVHYEQYF
-	TRBJ2-7	-	TRBV7-3	TGTGCCAGCAACGCAGGGCGTACGAAGTACTTC	CASNAGRTKYF
-	TRBJ2-7	TRBD1	TRBV20-1	TGCAGTGCCACTGGACAGGGGGCAGGGTACGAGCAGTACTTC	CSATGQGAGYEQYF
-	TRBJ1-6	TRBD1	TRBV27	TGTGCCAGCAGTACCTCGGGACAGGGGCCCTCTTCCTATAATTCACCCCTCCACTTT	CASSTSGQGPSSYNSPLHF
-	TRBJ1-5	TRBD1	TRBV28	TGTGCCAGCAGATCCGGGACAGGGCATCAGCCCCAGCATTTT	CASRSGTGHQPQHF
few	TRBJ1-2	TRBD1	TRBV24-1	TGTGCCACCAGTGACCGGGGACAGAACTATGGCTACACCTTC	CATSDRGQNYGYTF
medium-sized	TRBJ2-3	-	TRBV6-1	TGTGCCAGCAGTAAGGTTGGGACTTGGGATACGCAGTATTTT	CASSKVGTWDTQYF
few	TRBJ1-6	TRBD1	TRBV7-2	TGTGCCAGCAGCTCCGGGACAGGGCTTCCTCCCCTCCACTTT	CASSSGTGLPPLHF
few	TRBJ1-2	-	TRBV28	TGTGCCAGCAGTACAACCACTACGGGACACTATGGCTACACCTTC	CASSTTTTGHYGYTF
few	TRBJ1-1	TRBD1	TRBV6-1	TGTGCCAGCACTCGATTACAGGGGGGCTCTGAAGCTTTCTTT	CASTRLQGGSEAFF
-	TRBJ1-2	TRBD1	TRBV6-2/TRBV6-3	TGTGCCAGCAGTCACAGGGGGAGTCTATATGGCTACACCTTC	CASSHRGSLYGYTF
-	TRBJ2-7	-	TRBV6-2/TRBV6-3	TGTGCCAGCACCGCAGGGGTCTCCTACGAGCAGTACTTC	CASTAGVSYEQYF
-	TRBJ1-2	-	TRBV7-9	TGTGCCAGCACCCCGGACAGAGATAACTATGGCTACACCTTC	CASTPDRDNYGYTF
-	TRBJ2-2	-	TRBV20-1	TGCAGTGCTAGACAAGCAACAGGGGAGGCCGGGGAGCTGTTTTTT	CSARQATGEAGELFF
-	TRBJ2-5	-	TRBV12-3/TRBV12-4	TGTGCCAGCAGTCCGGACGGATTCCAAGAGACCCAGTACTTC	CASSPDGFQETQYF
-	TRBJ1-5	-	TRBV15	TGTGCCACCAGCAGATTAGGCGGGTGGAGGAGCAATCAGCCCCAGCATTTT	CATSRLGGWRSNQPQHF
few	TRBJ1-3	TRBD1	TRBV20-1	TGCAGTGCCCCGAGGGGACAGTCCGGAAACACCATATATTTT	CSAPRGQSGNTIYF
medium-sized	TRBJ1-2	TRBD1	TRBV7-2	TGTGCCAGCAGCCCTGGACAGGGCTATGGCTACACCTTC	CASSPGQGYGYTF
medium-sized	TRBJ1-5	-	TRBV20-1	TGCAGTGCTAGAGCGACACCGGCCTATCAGCCCCAGCATTTT	CSARATPAYQPQHF
-	TRBJ1-1	-	TRBV20-1	TGCAGTGCTAACAGACAGAACACTGAAGCTTTCTTT	CSANRQNTEAFF
-	TRBJ1-5	TRBD1	TRBV12-3/TRBV12-4	TGTGCCAGCAGACGACAGGGGGGTAGCAATCAGCCCCAGCATTTT	CASRRQGGSNQPQHF
medium-sized	TRBJ1-2	TRBD1	TRBV29-1	TGCAGCGTTGAGAACAGGGGGTTCGGTGGCTACACCTTC	CSVENRGFGGYTF
-	TRBJ1-2	-	TRBV20-1	TGCGTTCGGGGGTCGGGAGGCTACACCTTC	CVRGSGGYTF
-	TRBJ2-1	TRBD1	TRBV7-2	TGTGCCAGCAGCTTTTCCGGGACAGGGGTCTATGAGCAGTTCTTC	CASSFSGTGVYEQFF
-	TRBJ2-7	TRBD1	TRBV20-1	TGCAGTGCTAGAGCCCCGACAGGGCCGCGGGAGCAGTACTTC	CSARAPTGPREQYF
-	TRBJ2-1	-	TRBV24-1	TGTGCCACCAGTCGGTCAGGGGACTTCGATGAGCAGTTCTTC	CATSRSGDFDEQFF
-	TRBJ2-1	-	TRBV7-3	TGTGCCAGCAGCTTAAGGGGGGGCCGGAATGAGCAGTTCTTC	CASSLRGGRNEQFF
few	TRBJ2-7	-	TRBV20-1	TGCAGTGCTAGACCCTTGACGGGCGCGGGGCACGAGCAGTACTTC	CSARPLTGAGHEQYF
-	TRBJ2-3	TRBD2	TRBV6-4	TGTGCCAGCAGTGTAACTAGCGGCACAGATACGCAGTATTTT	CASSVTSGTDTQYF
-	TRBJ1-2	-	TRBV28	TGTGCCAGCAGTTTTGGGGGAGGCTATGGCTACACCTTC	CASSFGGGYGYTF
-	TRBJ1-5	TRBD1	TRBV20-1	TGCAGTGCTCTTCAGGGGGCCGGAGTCAATCAGCCCCAGCATTTT	CSALQGAGVNQPQHF
large	TRBJ2-5	TRBD1	TRBV7-3	TGTGCCAGCAGCTGGACAGGTCAAGAGACCCAGTACTTC	CASSWTGQETQYF
-	TRBJ2-5	-	TRBV4-3	TGCGCCAGCAGCCCCCAGGGGGGAGGAGAGACCCAGTACTTC	CASSPQGGGETQYF
-	TRBJ2-7	TRBD2	TRBV20-1	TGCAGTGCTAGCGGGACTAGCGGGAGACTCGAGCAGTACTTC	CSASGTSGRLEQYF
-	TRBJ2-3	-	TRBV28	TGTGCCAGCAGTTCGCATAGCGGAGGACTAGATACGCAGTATTTT	CASSSHSGGLDTQYF
once	TRBJ2-5	-	TRBV27	TGTGCCAGCAGTCCCGACACTTACCAAGAGACCCAGTACTTC	CASSPDTYQETQYF
-	TRBJ2-3	-	TRBV7-2	TGTGCCAGCAGCTTAGACGGGGTTGGGTACACAGATACGCAGTATTTT	CASSLDGVGYTDTQYF
once	TRBJ1-1	-	TRBV7-2	TGTGCCAGCAGCTTAGAAAGGGTGGGCGGTGGCGCTGAAGCTTTCTTT	CASSLERVGGGAEAFF
few	TRBJ2-1	TRBD1	TRBV6-1	TGTGCCAGCAGTGACAGGGGAGCGGACAGGGCGGTGAATGAGCAGTTCTTC	CASSDRGADRAVNEQFF
-	TRBJ1-2	-	TRBV7-2	TGTGCCAGCAGCTTGGGGGGCAATCCCTATGGCTACACCTTC	CASSLGGNPYGYTF
-	TRBJ1-1	TRBD1	TRBV7-9	TGTGCCAGCACCAGGGACAGGGACTCTGAAGCTTTCTTT	CASTRDRDSEAFF
-	TRBJ2-1	-	TRBV6-2/TRBV6-3	TGTGCCAGCAGTTACTCGAACTACCGGGAGCAGTTCTTC	CASSYSNYREQFF
-	TRBJ1-2	-	TRBV10-3	TGTGCCATCAGTGGGTCAGGGAGGGACTATGGCTACACCTTC	CAISGSGRDYGYTF
few	TRBJ2-7	-	TRBV28	TGTGCCAGCAGTCCCACTCTCCACGAGCAGTACTTC	CASSPTLHEQYF
-	TRBJ2-6	-	TRBV11-3	TGTGCCAGCAGCTTAGAGGCCGTCGTCTCTGGGGCCAACGTCCTGACTTTC	CASSLEAVVSGANVLTF